The clone carrying this TCR beta chain was observed at least ten times. Its specificity is unknown. This entry is derived from a study of human T cells and chemical hapten exposure. Study-level information: How much TCR each sample yielded varied, mostly because pooled library volumes differed slightly. Study results and caveats: Alopecia affecting every donor means their immune response may not match healthy people's.

TCRdb reprocessed the RACE reads with MiXCR, giving one entry per CDR3 protein. The sample holds 100,000 or so distinct CDR3 sequences, over 7.5% seen once. Specified time point: patch test 2, 6 weeks after DPC sensitization. The treatment denotes: therapeutic diphenylcyclopropenone sensitization with weekly scalp DPC. With 5 bases removed from V and 4 bases from J, the gap between germline ends came to 16 bases. This CDR3 comprises 15 residues. CDR1 is LGHNA and CDR2 is YNFKEQ in the germline V gene. The V call is TRBV4-2, the J call TRBJ2-3; tentatively, D is TRBD1 (6 bases). This TCR derives from a woman aged 40 to 50 with alopecia areata. Some clones in this sample may be carry-over from other donors' samples. Sample: whole blood, taken in connection with sensitization to the hapten diphenylcyclopropenone (DPC). For the CDR3, the DNA is TGTGCCAGCAGCGAATCCTCAGGGGCCGCAGATACGCAGTATTTT. It codes for CASSESSGAADTQYF.